The sequence of this T cell receptor beta chain was determined in a study of T cell changes during pregnancy in multiple sclerosis. Repertoires were generated with immunoSEQ multiplex PCR, while TCRdb's copy carries only in-frame clones and drops some. Of roughly 33,000 clones in the sample, approximately 90% were seen once. The germline gives CDR1 MDHEN, CDR2 SYDVKM. The V end was cut by 1 base, the J end by 8 bases, with 11 bases between. The CDR3 runs 13 residues. The sequencing here drew on CD4+ T cells from peripheral blood mononuclear cells, taken in the third trimester of pregnancy. The rearrangement links TRBV28 to TRBJ1-1, with D uncertain. This sequence was found in a female donor in good health, enrolled as a control in a pregnancy study. The CDR3 loop is CASSLFQSSEAFF. In DNA form, the CDR3 reads TGTGCCAGCAGTTTATTTCAAAGCTCGGAAGCTTTCTTT. The full variable domain, completed using reference TRBV28 and TRBJ1-1, is DVKVTQSSRYLVKRTGEKVFLECVQDMDHENMFWYRQDPGLGLRLIYFSYDVKMKEKGDIPEGYSVSREKKERFSLILESASTNQTSMYLCASSLFQSSEAFFGQGTRLTVV.